This T cell receptor (beta chain) was captured by sequencing in a study of cytomegalovirus exposure and HLA in healthy donors. Those who donated were healthy bone marrow donors. This CDR3 has 17 residues. V dropped 2 bases and J dropped 4; count of bases not matched to a gene: 9. CDR1 is SGHTA, CDR2 FQGNSA, per germline. Findings and limits, study-wide: Productive status was seen about 90% or about 30% of the time for most TCR beta V segments in an earlier analysis. Upon later analysis, TCR association rates were observed to vary by HLA locus, being highest for DRB1 and lowest for HLA-C.

PCR was performed using 60 Vbeta and 13 Jbeta primers. Sequencing used immunoSEQ multiplex PCR; TCRdb keeps in-frame clones, though not all of them. Among about 130,000 clones listed, around four fifths were seen once. A word on this clone: Antigen unknown.

V usage is TRBV7-2 and J usage is TRBJ1-1, with 11 bases lining up with TRBD1. This clonotype originated in a woman in her thirties or forties in good health and CMV-seropositive. The specimen was PBMCs. The CDR3, as DNA: TGTGCCAGCAGCTTATCGGGTACCGGGACAGGGGGCACTGAAGCTTTCTTT. This sequence encodes CASSLSGTGTGGTEAFF.